The source of this TCR beta chain is a study of blood T cell repertoires in COVID-19. About the research overall: Specimens from acute and convalescent COVID-19 originated in the United States, Italy and Spain. PBMCs, B-cell-depleted T cells, or T cells provided the cDNA or gDNA that made up the material.

In germline, CDR1 is LGHNA, CDR2 YNFKEQ. The CDR3 contains 15 residues. V was cut by 0 bases and J by 3 bases, with 12 bases left in between. Original methodology: Scientists estimated how many nucleated cells there were by amplifying reference gene primers. Measured with immunoSEQ multiplex PCR; TCRdb has only the in-frame clones, and not every one. D and trimming come from the DNA, and the V and J calls and clone size come from that table. Among roughly 180,000 clones listed, more than 70% were seen once. Sequencing was done on a sample of peripheral blood. The sequence derives from a woman in her fifties or sixties with acute or convalescent COVID-19. The chain recombines TRBV4-2 with TRBJ2-7; possibly TRBD2 for D (6 bases). CDR3 coding DNA: TGTGCCAGCAGCCAAGAAAGCGGGTTGCACTACGAGCAGTACTTC. Its translation is CASSQESGLHYEQYF.